A selection of T cell receptor beta chains follows, all from one sample in a study of cytomegalovirus exposure and HLA in healthy donors. Profiling relied on immunoSEQ multiplex PCR, and the TCRdb table lists in-frame clones only, not all of them. The sample contains approximately 110,000 clones, approximately 74% of which appear only once. Sequenced input: PBMCs. Every receptor here comes from a woman aged 40 to 50 in good health and CMV-seropositive. The CDR3 runs from the conserved cysteine through the conserved F or W. The order of the fields is V gene, clone size, D gene, J gene, CDR3 DNA, CDR3 protein. D genes are given only for firm matches. Expanded clones are given a class, and other clones once, few, many or no size at all.

V gene: TRBV11-3
clone size: few
D gene: NA
J gene: TRBJ2-3
CDR3 DNA: TGTGCCAGCAGCTCGAATGCCGGACACACAGATACGCAGTATTTT
CDR3 protein: CASSSNAGHTDTQYF

V gene: TRBV18
clone size: NA
D gene: TRBD1
J gene: TRBJ1-3
CDR3 DNA: TGTGCCAGCTCACCACTCGGACAGGGCTCTGGAAACACCATATATTTT
CDR3 protein: CASSPLGQGSGNTIYF

V gene: TRBV30
clone size: few
D gene: NA
J gene: TRBJ2-1
CDR3 DNA: TGTGCCTGGAGTCCAAGGAGCTCCTACAATGAGCAGTTCTTC
CDR3 protein: CAWSPRSSYNEQFF

V gene: TRBV2
clone size: NA
D gene: NA
J gene: TRBJ2-5
CDR3 DNA: TGTGCCAGCAGTGAAATTGGGGCAAAGACCCAGTACTTC
CDR3 protein: CASSEIGAKTQYF

V gene: TRBV18
clone size: NA
D gene: TRBD1
J gene: TRBJ1-2
CDR3 DNA: TGTGCCAGCTCACCACCCATGGGGACAGGCTATGGCTACACCTTC
CDR3 protein: CASSPPMGTGYGYTF

V gene: TRBV6-4
clone size: NA
D gene: NA
J gene: TRBJ1-2
CDR3 DNA: TGTGCCAGCAGTGAATTCCTCAACTATGGCTACACCTTC
CDR3 protein: CASSEFLNYGYTF

V gene: TRBV5-1
clone size: NA
D gene: TRBD1
J gene: TRBJ2-2
CDR3 DNA: TGCGCCAGCGCCGACAGGGGGTTCACCGGGGAGCTGTTTTTT
CDR3 protein: CASADRGFTGELFF

V gene: TRBV11-2
clone size: once
D gene: NA
J gene: TRBJ1-3
CDR3 DNA: TGTGCCAGCAGCAGACAGCTCTCTGGAAACACCATATATTTT
CDR3 protein: CASSRQLSGNTIYF

V gene: TRBV19
clone size: NA
D gene: NA
J gene: TRBJ2-7
CDR3 DNA: TGTGCCAGTAGTATGTTACGCGGCGAGCAGTACTTC
CDR3 protein: CASSMLRGEQYF

V gene: TRBV6-6
clone size: few
D gene: NA
J gene: TRBJ1-1
CDR3 DNA: TGTGCCGGGGGGACGTTGAACACTGAAGCTTTCTTT
CDR3 protein: CAGGTLNTEAFF

V gene: TRBV11-3
clone size: NA
D gene: NA
J gene: TRBJ2-5
CDR3 DNA: TGTGCCAGCAGCCCATCTGGGCCAAATGGGGAGACCCAGTACTTC
CDR3 protein: CASSPSGPNGETQYF

V gene: TRBV5-4
clone size: once
D gene: NA
J gene: TRBJ2-3
CDR3 DNA: TGTGCCAGCAGCCCCCTGGGTGGGGGCGCAGATACGCAGTATTTT
CDR3 protein: CASSPLGGGADTQYF

V gene: TRBV28
clone size: NA
D gene: NA
J gene: TRBJ1-5
CDR3 DNA: TGTGCCAGCAGTTTGGACATATTGGCCCAGCATTTT
CDR3 protein: CASSLDILAQHF

V gene: TRBV5-1
clone size: NA
D gene: NA
J gene: TRBJ1-5
CDR3 DNA: TGCGCCAGCAGCTTCGGAGGAGGGGAAAATCAGCCCCAGCATTTT
CDR3 protein: CASSFGGGENQPQHF

V gene: TRBV20-1
clone size: NA
D gene: NA
J gene: TRBJ2-1
CDR3 DNA: TGCAGTGCTAGAGCGGACAATGAGCAGTTCTTC
CDR3 protein: CSARADNEQFF

V gene: TRBV6-5
clone size: few
D gene: TRBD1
J gene: TRBJ1-5
CDR3 DNA: TGTGCCAGCAGTTTACAGGGGAATCAGCCCCAGCATTTT
CDR3 protein: CASSLQGNQPQHF

V gene: TRBV13
clone size: NA
D gene: TRBD2
J gene: TRBJ2-3
CDR3 DNA: TGTGCCAGCAGCTTAGGCAGGGGACTAGCTTTAGGAGATACGCAGTATTTT
CDR3 protein: CASSLGRGLALGDTQYF

V gene: TRBV21-1
clone size: NA
D gene: NA
J gene: TRBJ1-1
CDR3 DNA: TGTGCCAGCAGCAAAGGTCAGGGGCCCCCTGAAGCTTTCTTT
CDR3 protein: CASSKGQGPPEAFF

V gene: TRBV28
clone size: NA
D gene: TRBD2
J gene: TRBJ2-1
CDR3 DNA: TGTGCCAGCAGTTTAATCTTCGGCAGACGTAGCGGGAGGGCCGTCAATGAGCAGTTCTTC
CDR3 protein: CASSLIFGRRSGRAVNEQFF

V gene: TRBV6-1
clone size: NA
D gene: NA
J gene: TRBJ2-4
CDR3 DNA: TGTGCCAGCAGTGGAGGGATCCGGGACACCAGGTCGTACTTC
CDR3 protein: CASSGGIRDTRSYF

V gene: TRBV7-9
clone size: NA
D gene: TRBD1
J gene: TRBJ2-6
CDR3 DNA: TGTTCCAGCAGCTTACGTCAGGGGGCCGGGGCCAACGTCCTGACTTTC
CDR3 protein: CSSSLRQGAGANVLTF

V gene: TRBV5-1
clone size: NA
D gene: TRBD2
J gene: TRBJ2-3
CDR3 DNA: TGCGCCAGCAGCTGGGGACTAGCGGGAGGCACAGATACGCAGTATTTT
CDR3 protein: CASSWGLAGGTDTQYF

V gene: TRBV6-4
clone size: few
D gene: TRBD2
J gene: TRBJ2-1
CDR3 DNA: TGTGCCAGCAGTTGGTCCGGGACTAGCGGGAACAATGAGCAGTTCTTC
CDR3 protein: CASSWSGTSGNNEQFF

V gene: TRBV9
clone size: once
D gene: NA
J gene: TRBJ2-6
CDR3 DNA: TGTGCCAGCAGCGTAGTAGGCCGACACCAGGGGGCCAACGTCCTGACTTTC
CDR3 protein: CASSVVGRHQGANVLTF

V gene: TRBV7-9
clone size: NA
D gene: NA
J gene: TRBJ1-3
CDR3 DNA: TGTGCCAGCTCTGCCCCAGTCCCAATGTGGAGGAACACCATATATTTT
CDR3 protein: CASSAPVPMWRNTIYF

V gene: TRBV18
clone size: NA
D gene: NA
J gene: TRBJ2-1
CDR3 DNA: TGTGCCAGCTCACCTGGGACTCCCAATGAGCAGTTCTTC
CDR3 protein: CASSPGTPNEQFF